A selection of T cell receptor beta chains follows, all from one sample in a study of CD4 T cells in relation to SARS-CoV-2 and coronaviruses. TCRdb keeps only in-frame clones here, not all; method: immunoSEQ multiplex PCR. Among more than 30,000 clones listed, approximately 85% were seen once. Input material: memory CD4+ T cells from PBMCs. All receptors come from an adult with COVID-19. The CDR3 runs from the conserved cysteine through the conserved F or W. The order of the fields is D gene, V gene, J gene, clone size, CDR3 protein, CDR3 DNA. D genes are given only for firm matches. Rows may omit the clone size; those that give it use once, few, many or a size class.

d_call: -
v_call: TRBV5-4
j_call: TRBJ2-2
clone_size: -
cdr3_aa: CASSGGGTGELFF
cdr3_nt: TGTGCCAGCAGCGGAGGGGGGACCGGGGAGCTGTTTTTT

d_call: -
v_call: TRBV11-2
j_call: TRBJ1-5
clone_size: -
cdr3_aa: CASSLDGHSNQPQHF
cdr3_nt: TGTGCCAGCAGCTTGGACGGTCATAGCAATCAGCCCCAGCATTTT

d_call: -
v_call: TRBV28
j_call: TRBJ1-1
clone_size: once
cdr3_aa: CASSPPSHQGRAFF
cdr3_nt: TGTGCCAGCAGCCCCCCCTCACACCAGGGGCGAGCTTTCTTT

d_call: TRBD2
v_call: TRBV3-1/TRBV3-2
j_call: TRBJ2-2
clone_size: few
cdr3_aa: CASSQGTSGTTGELFF
cdr3_nt: TGTGCCAGCAGCCAAGGGACTAGCGGGACCACCGGGGAGCTGTTTTTT

d_call: -
v_call: TRBV6-1
j_call: TRBJ2-5
clone_size: -
cdr3_aa: CASSEMTQYF
cdr3_nt: TGTGCCAGCAGTGAGATGACCCAGTACTTC

d_call: -
v_call: TRBV25-1
j_call: TRBJ1-1
clone_size: -
cdr3_aa: CASSETGANTEAFF
cdr3_nt: TGTGCCAGCAGTGAGACAGGCGCCAACACTGAAGCTTTCTTT

d_call: TRBD1
v_call: TRBV20-1
j_call: TRBJ1-2
clone_size: -
cdr3_aa: CSASYSGTAFYGYTF
cdr3_nt: TGCAGTGCTAGTTATTCCGGGACAGCCTTCTATGGCTACACCTTC

d_call: -
v_call: TRBV6-6
j_call: TRBJ2-7
clone_size: medium-sized
cdr3_aa: CASSYASSYGQYF
cdr3_nt: TGTGCCAGCAGTTACGCTTCTAGCTATGGGCAGTACTTC

d_call: TRBD2
v_call: TRBV28
j_call: TRBJ2-1
clone_size: -
cdr3_aa: CASSKSGNVYNEQFF
cdr3_nt: TGTGCCAGCAGTAAAAGCGGGAATGTTTACAATGAGCAGTTCTTC

d_call: -
v_call: TRBV7-9
j_call: TRBJ1-3
clone_size: -
cdr3_aa: CASSLARGGAGNTIYF
cdr3_nt: TGTGCCAGCAGCTTAGCCAGGGGCGGCGCTGGAAACACCATATATTTT

d_call: -
v_call: TRBV28
j_call: TRBJ1-5
clone_size: -
cdr3_aa: CASTLQGGNPPQHF
cdr3_nt: TGTGCCAGCACCCTACAGGGTGGGAATCCGCCCCAGCATTTT

d_call: -
v_call: TRBV18
j_call: TRBJ1-4
clone_size: once
cdr3_aa: CASSHRDAELNEKLFF
cdr3_nt: TGTGCCAGCTCTCACCGGGACGCCGAGCTTAATGAAAAACTGTTTTTT

d_call: -
v_call: TRBV19
j_call: TRBJ1-3
clone_size: -
cdr3_aa: CASRTQPEGNTIYF
cdr3_nt: TGTGCCAGTAGGACGCAACCGGAGGGAAACACCATATATTTT

d_call: TRBD2
v_call: TRBV7-8
j_call: TRBJ2-7
clone_size: -
cdr3_aa: CASSQRGSANSYEQYF
cdr3_nt: TGTGCCAGCAGCCAGCGGGGTAGCGCAAACTCCTACGAGCAGTACTTC

d_call: TRBD2
v_call: TRBV5-4
j_call: TRBJ2-1
clone_size: -
cdr3_aa: CASRLPTGGSYNEQFF
cdr3_nt: TGTGCCAGCAGGCTTCCCACGGGGGGTTCCTACAATGAGCAGTTCTTC

d_call: -
v_call: TRBV15
j_call: TRBJ1-2
clone_size: few
cdr3_aa: CATSREGGSRGYTF
cdr3_nt: TGTGCCACCAGCAGAGAAGGGGGTAGTAGGGGCTACACCTTC

d_call: TRBD1
v_call: TRBV23-1
j_call: TRBJ1-5
clone_size: -
cdr3_aa: CASSPGDRDPSQYQPQHF
cdr3_nt: TGCGCCAGCAGTCCCGGAGACAGGGATCCATCACAATATCAGCCCCAGCATTTT

d_call: -
v_call: TRBV2
j_call: TRBJ2-7
clone_size: -
cdr3_aa: CASSEFPSTGPQSYEQYF
cdr3_nt: TGTGCCAGCAGTGAATTCCCTAGTACAGGGCCCCAATCCTACGAGCAGTACTTC

d_call: TRBD2
v_call: TRBV5-6
j_call: TRBJ2-5
clone_size: -
cdr3_aa: CASSPGPGGRSGQETQYF
cdr3_nt: TGTGCCAGCAGCCCCGGGCCCGGCGGGAGGTCAGGGCAAGAGACCCAGTACTTC

d_call: -
v_call: TRBV28
j_call: TRBJ1-6
clone_size: -
cdr3_aa: CASSPLGDRNSPLHF
cdr3_nt: TGTGCCAGCAGTCCCCTCGGGGATCGTAATTCACCCCTCCACTTT

d_call: TRBD2
v_call: TRBV5-1
j_call: TRBJ2-5
clone_size: -
cdr3_aa: CASSPWREGEETQYF
cdr3_nt: TGCGCCAGCAGCCCATGGCGGGAGGGAGAAGAGACCCAGTACTTC

d_call: TRBD1
v_call: TRBV11-1
j_call: TRBJ1-6
clone_size: -
cdr3_aa: CASSPGTGTSPLHF
cdr3_nt: TGTGCCAGCAGCCCCGGGACAGGGACCTCACCCCTCCACTTT

d_call: TRBD1
v_call: TRBV5-6
j_call: TRBJ2-1
clone_size: -
cdr3_aa: CASSLSTGDYNEQFF
cdr3_nt: TGTGCCAGCAGCTTGTCGACAGGGGACTACAATGAGCAGTTCTTC

d_call: -
v_call: TRBV11-2
j_call: TRBJ1-3
clone_size: few
cdr3_aa: CASSVTGAGNTIYF
cdr3_nt: TGTGCCAGCAGCGTGACTGGCGCTGGAAACACCATATATTTT

d_call: -
v_call: TRBV14
j_call: TRBJ1-1
clone_size: -
cdr3_aa: CASSQEWGFNTEAFF
cdr3_nt: TGTGCCAGCAGCCAAGAATGGGGTTTTAACACTGAAGCTTTCTTT

d_call: TRBD2
v_call: TRBV7-2
j_call: TRBJ2-1
clone_size: -
cdr3_aa: CASSIYGTSVNEQFF
cdr3_nt: TGTGCCAGCAGTATCTACGGGACTAGCGTGAATGAGCAGTTCTTC

d_call: -
v_call: TRBV18
j_call: TRBJ2-3
clone_size: -
cdr3_aa: CASSPRPGRGGTDTQYF
cdr3_nt: TGTGCCAGCTCACCAAGACCAGGGCGCGGGGGCACAGATACGCAGTATTTT

d_call: TRBD1
v_call: TRBV11-2
j_call: TRBJ1-2
clone_size: -
cdr3_aa: CASSLGDRAYNYGYTF
cdr3_nt: TGTGCCAGCAGCTTAGGAGACAGGGCTTATAACTATGGCTACACCTTC

d_call: -
v_call: TRBV28
j_call: TRBJ2-1
clone_size: -
cdr3_aa: CASNTQTRGNEQFF
cdr3_nt: TGTGCCAGCAATACCCAGACCAGGGGCAATGAGCAGTTCTTC

d_call: -
v_call: TRBV5-1
j_call: TRBJ2-4
clone_size: -
cdr3_aa: CASSLAPEGIQYF
cdr3_nt: TGCGCCAGCAGCTTGGCCCCCGAGGGCATTCAGTACTTC

d_call: TRBD2
v_call: TRBV9
j_call: TRBJ2-1
clone_size: -
cdr3_aa: CASSARDYPKSGYNEQFF
cdr3_nt: TGTGCCAGCAGCGCCCGGGACTACCCGAAATCGGGCTACAATGAGCAGTTCTTC

d_call: TRBD1
v_call: TRBV5-4
j_call: TRBJ2-1
clone_size: -
cdr3_aa: CASSIDRGAGNEQFF
cdr3_nt: TGTGCCAGCAGCATAGACAGGGGAGCCGGCAATGAGCAGTTCTTC

d_call: -
v_call: TRBV7-2
j_call: TRBJ1-5
clone_size: -
cdr3_aa: CASSYAGKPQHF
cdr3_nt: TGTGCCAGCAGCTACGCTGGGAAGCCCCAGCATTTT

d_call: -
v_call: TRBV27
j_call: TRBJ2-1
clone_size: -
cdr3_aa: CASSLWGNEQFF
cdr3_nt: TGTGCCAGCAGTTTATGGGGAAATGAGCAGTTCTTC

d_call: TRBD1
v_call: TRBV28
j_call: TRBJ1-4
clone_size: -
cdr3_aa: CASSLGQGSNEKLFF
cdr3_nt: TGTGCCAGCAGTCTCGGACAGGGGTCTAATGAAAAACTGTTTTTT

d_call: -
v_call: TRBV6-5
j_call: TRBJ2-3
clone_size: -
cdr3_aa: CASSSKKGSSTDTQYF
cdr3_nt: TGTGCCAGCAGTTCCAAAAAGGGATCTAGCACAGATACGCAGTATTTT

d_call: TRBD1
v_call: TRBV5-1
j_call: TRBJ2-6
clone_size: -
cdr3_aa: CARGTDFVKTGANVLTF
cdr3_nt: TGCGCCAGGGGGACAGATTTCGTAAAGACTGGGGCCAACGTCCTGACTTTC

d_call: -
v_call: TRBV5-1
j_call: TRBJ2-7
clone_size: -
cdr3_aa: CASGPEDGTTYEQYF
cdr3_nt: TGCGCCAGCGGGCCCGAAGATGGGACAACCTACGAGCAGTACTTC